This TCR beta chain was profiled in a study of cytomegalovirus exposure and HLA in healthy donors. Regarding the study as a whole: By a later analysis, the bulk of CMV-associated TCR beta chains appeared HLA-restricted.

In this sample, this clone turned up once. The antigen is not known. CDR3 length equals 17 residues. Germline-derived CDR1 and CDR2 are SGHRS and YFSETQ. V was trimmed by 1 base and J by 0 bases, leaving 11 bases between them. PCR was performed using 60 Vbeta and 13 Jbeta primers. Sequencing used immunoSEQ multiplex PCR; TCRdb keeps in-frame clones, though not all of them. The sample yields almost 200,000 clones, around 80% seen once. The TCR was taken from a woman under 40 in good health and CMV-seropositive. The V gene is TRBV5-1, the J gene TRBJ2-6, with no clear D. The specimen sequenced was PBMCs. The CDR3 loop is CASSLSGLSSGANVLTF. Here the CDR3 DNA reads TGCGCCAGCAGCTTGTCCGGTCTCTCCTCTGGGGCCAACGTCCTGACTTTC.